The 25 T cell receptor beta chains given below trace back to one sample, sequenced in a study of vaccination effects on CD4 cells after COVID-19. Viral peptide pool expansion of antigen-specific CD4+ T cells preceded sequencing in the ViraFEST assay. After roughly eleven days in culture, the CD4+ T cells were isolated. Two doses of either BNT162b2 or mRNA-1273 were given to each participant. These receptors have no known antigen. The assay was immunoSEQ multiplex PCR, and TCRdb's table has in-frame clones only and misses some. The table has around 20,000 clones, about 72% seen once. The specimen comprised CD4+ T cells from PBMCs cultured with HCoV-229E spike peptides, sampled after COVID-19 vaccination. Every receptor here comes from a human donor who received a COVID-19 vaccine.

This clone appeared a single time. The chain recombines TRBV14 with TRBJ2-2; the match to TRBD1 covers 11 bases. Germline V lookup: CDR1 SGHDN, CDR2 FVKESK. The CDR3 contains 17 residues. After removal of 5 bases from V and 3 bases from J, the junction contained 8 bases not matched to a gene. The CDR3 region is CASSSNPGQGDTGELFF. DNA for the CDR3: TGTGCCAGCAGCTCAAACCCGGGACAGGGGGACACCGGGGAGCTGTTTTTT.

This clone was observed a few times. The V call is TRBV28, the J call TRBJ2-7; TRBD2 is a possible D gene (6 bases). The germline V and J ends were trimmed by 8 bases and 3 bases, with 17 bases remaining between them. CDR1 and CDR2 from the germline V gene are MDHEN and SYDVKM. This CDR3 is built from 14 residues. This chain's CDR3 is CASVPRRDNYEQYF. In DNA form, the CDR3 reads TGTGCCAGCGTCCCGCGGCGGGATAACTACGAGCAGTACTTC.

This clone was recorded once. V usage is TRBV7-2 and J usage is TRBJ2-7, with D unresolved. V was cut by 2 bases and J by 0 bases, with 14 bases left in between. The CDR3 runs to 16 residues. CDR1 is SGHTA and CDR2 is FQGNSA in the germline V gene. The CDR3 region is CASSLFWEEGSYEQYF. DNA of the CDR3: TGTGCCAGCAGCTTATTTTGGGAAGAAGGCTCCTACGAGCAGTACTTC.

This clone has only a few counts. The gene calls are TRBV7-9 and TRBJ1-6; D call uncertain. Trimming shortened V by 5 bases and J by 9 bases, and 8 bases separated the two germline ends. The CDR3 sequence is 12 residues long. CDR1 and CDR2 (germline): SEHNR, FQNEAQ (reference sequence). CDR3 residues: CASSGSVSPLHF. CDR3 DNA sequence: TGTGCCAGCAGCGGGTCCGTTTCACCCCTCCACTTT.

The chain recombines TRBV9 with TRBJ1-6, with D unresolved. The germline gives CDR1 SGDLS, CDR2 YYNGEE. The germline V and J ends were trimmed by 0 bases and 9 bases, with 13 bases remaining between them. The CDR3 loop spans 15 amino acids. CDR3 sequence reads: CASSVGTVSSSPLHF. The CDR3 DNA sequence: TGTGCCAGCAGCGTAGGAACAGTTTCTAGTTCACCCCTCCACTTT.

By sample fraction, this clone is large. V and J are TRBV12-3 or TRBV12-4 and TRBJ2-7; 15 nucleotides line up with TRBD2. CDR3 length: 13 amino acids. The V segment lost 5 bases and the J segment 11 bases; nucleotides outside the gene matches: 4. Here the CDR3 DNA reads TGTGCCAGCAGTGGTGGGACTAGCGGGAGGAAGTACTTC. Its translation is CASSGGTSGRKYF.

CDR3 loop: CASSFTDWTEDTQYF. The CDR3 DNA follows: TGTGCCAGCAGTTTTACCGACTGGACAGAGGATACGCAGTATTTT. V is TRBV28 and J is TRBJ2-3; D possibly corresponds to TRBD1 (6 bases). Germline CDR1 reads MDHEN; CDR2 reads SYDVKM. The CDR3 spans 15 residues. The V end was cut by 3 bases, the J end by 6 bases, with 16 bases between.

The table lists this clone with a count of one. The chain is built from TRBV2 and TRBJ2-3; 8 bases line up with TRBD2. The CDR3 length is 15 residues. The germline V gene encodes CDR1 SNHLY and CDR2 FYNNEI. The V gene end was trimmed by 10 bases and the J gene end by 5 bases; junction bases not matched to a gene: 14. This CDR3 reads CATHYGLAGRDTQYF. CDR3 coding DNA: TGTGCCACCCACTATGGGTTAGCGGGGAGAGATACGCAGTATTTT. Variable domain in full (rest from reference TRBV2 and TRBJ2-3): EPEVTQTPSHQVTQMGQEVILRCVPISNHLYFYWYRQILGQKVEFLVSFYNNEISEKSEIFDDQFSVERPDGSNFTLKIRSTKLEDSAMYFCATHYGLAGRDTQYFGPGTRLTVL.

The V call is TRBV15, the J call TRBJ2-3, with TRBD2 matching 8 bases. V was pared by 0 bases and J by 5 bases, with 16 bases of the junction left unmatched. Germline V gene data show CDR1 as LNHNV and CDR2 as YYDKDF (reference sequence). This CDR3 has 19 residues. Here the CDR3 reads CATSRDASGYFLRVDTQYF. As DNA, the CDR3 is TGTGCCACCAGCAGAGATGCTAGCGGGTACTTCCTTCGAGTAGATACGCAGTATTTT.

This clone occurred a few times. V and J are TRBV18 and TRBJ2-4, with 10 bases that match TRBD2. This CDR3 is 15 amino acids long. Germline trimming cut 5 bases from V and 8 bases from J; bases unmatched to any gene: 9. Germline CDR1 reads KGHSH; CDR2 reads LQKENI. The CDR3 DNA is TGTGCCAGCTCAGCTAGCGGGAGACGGAGGGACATTCAGTACTTC. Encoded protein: CASSASGRRRDIQYF.

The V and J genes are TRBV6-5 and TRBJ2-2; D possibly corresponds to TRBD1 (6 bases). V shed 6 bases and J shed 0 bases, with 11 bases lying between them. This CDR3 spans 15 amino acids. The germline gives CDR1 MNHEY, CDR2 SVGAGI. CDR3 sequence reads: CASSQAGANTGELFF. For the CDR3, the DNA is TGTGCCAGCAGCCAGGCAGGGGCGAACACCGGGGAGCTGTTTTTT.

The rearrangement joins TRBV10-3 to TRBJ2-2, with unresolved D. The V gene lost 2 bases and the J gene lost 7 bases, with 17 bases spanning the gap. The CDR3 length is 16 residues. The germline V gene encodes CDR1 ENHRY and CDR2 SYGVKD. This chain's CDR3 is CAISEGVWGSIGELFF. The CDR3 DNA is TGTGCCATCAGTGAGGGGGTTTGGGGTTCGATCGGGGAGCTGTTTTTT.

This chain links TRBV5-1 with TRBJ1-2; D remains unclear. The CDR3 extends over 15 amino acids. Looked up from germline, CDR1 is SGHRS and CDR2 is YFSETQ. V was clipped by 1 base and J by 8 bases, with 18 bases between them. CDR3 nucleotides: TGCGCCAGCAGCTTGTTCTCCGCGCCCCGAGAGGGCTACACCTTC. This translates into CASSLFSAPREGYTF.

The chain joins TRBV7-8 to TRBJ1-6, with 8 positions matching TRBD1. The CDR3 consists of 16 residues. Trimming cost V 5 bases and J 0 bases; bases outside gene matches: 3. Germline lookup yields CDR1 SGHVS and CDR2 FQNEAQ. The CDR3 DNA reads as TGTGCCAGCAGCCCGGACAGGGTCTCCTATAATTCACCCCTCCACTTT. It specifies CASSPDRVSYNSPLHF.

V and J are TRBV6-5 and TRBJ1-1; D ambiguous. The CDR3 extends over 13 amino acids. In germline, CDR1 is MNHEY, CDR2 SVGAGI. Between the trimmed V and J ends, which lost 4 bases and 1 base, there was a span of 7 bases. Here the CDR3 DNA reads TGTGCCAGCAGTTTCACCAGGAACACTGAAGCTTTCTTT. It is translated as CASSFTRNTEAFF.

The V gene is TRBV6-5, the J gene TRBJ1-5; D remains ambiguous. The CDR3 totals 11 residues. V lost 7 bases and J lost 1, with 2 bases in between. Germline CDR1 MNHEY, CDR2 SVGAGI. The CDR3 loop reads CASKSNQPQHF. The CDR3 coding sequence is TGTGCCAGCAAGAGCAATCAGCCCCAGCATTTT.

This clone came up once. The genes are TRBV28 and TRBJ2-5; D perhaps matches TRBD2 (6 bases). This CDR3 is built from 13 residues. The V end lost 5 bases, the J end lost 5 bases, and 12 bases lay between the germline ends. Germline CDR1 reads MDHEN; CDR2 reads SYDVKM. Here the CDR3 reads CASSRGYRETQYF. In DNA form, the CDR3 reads TGTGCCAGCAGTCGGGGGTATCGGGAGACCCAGTACTTC.

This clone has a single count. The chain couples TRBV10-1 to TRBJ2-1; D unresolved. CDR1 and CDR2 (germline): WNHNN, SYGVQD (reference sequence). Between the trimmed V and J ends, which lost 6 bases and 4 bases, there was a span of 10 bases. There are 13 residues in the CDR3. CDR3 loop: CASRPDKYNEQFF. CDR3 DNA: TGCGCCAGCAGACCCGACAAGTACAATGAGCAGTTCTTC.

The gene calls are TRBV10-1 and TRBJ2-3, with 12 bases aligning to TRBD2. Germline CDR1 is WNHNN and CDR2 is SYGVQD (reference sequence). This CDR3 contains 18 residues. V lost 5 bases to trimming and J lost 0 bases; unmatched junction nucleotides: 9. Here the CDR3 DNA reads TGCGCCAGCAGTCGACATAGGACTAGCGGGACGAGCACAGATACGCAGTATTTT. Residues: CASSRHRTSGTSTDTQYF.

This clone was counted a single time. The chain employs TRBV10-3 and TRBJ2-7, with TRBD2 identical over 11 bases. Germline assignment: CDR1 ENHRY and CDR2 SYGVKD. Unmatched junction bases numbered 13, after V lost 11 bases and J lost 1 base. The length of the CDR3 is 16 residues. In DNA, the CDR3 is TGTGCCGCTGGAGGTCTAGCGGGAGGAAGTTCCTACGAGCAGTACTTC. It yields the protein CAAGGLAGGSSYEQYF.

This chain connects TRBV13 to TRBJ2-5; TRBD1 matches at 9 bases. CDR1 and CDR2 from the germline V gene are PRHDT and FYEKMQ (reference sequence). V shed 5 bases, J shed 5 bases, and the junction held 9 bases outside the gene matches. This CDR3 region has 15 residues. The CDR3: CASSPGTGRFETQYF. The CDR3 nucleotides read TGTGCCAGCAGCCCAGGGACAGGGAGGTTCGAGACCCAGTACTTC.

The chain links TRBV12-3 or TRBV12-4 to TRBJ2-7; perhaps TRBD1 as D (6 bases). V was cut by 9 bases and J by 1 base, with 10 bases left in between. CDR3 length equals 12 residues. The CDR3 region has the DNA TGTGCCAGTGGAAGGGGGTCCTACGAGCAGTACTTC. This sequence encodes CASGRGSYEQYF.

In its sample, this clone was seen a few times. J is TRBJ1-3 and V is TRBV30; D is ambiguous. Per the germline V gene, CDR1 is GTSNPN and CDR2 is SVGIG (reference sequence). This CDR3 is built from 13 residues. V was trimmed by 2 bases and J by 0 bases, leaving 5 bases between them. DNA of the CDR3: TGTGCCTGGAGTCCACTCTCTGGAAACACCATATATTTT. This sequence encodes CAWSPLSGNTIYF.

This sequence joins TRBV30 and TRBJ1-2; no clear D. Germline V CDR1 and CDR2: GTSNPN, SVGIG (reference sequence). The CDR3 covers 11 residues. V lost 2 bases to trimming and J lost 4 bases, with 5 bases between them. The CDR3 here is CAWSLRYGYTF. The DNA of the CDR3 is TGTGCCTGGAGTTTACGCTATGGCTACACCTTC.

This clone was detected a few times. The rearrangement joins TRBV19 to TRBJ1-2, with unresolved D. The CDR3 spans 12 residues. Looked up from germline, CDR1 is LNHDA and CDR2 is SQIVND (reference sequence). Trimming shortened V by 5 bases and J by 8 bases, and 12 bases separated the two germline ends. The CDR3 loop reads CASSGNSDGYTF. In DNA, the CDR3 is TGTGCCAGTAGTGGGAATTCGGACGGCTACACCTTC. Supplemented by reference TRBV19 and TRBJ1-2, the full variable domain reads DGGITQSPKYLFRKEGQNVTLSCEQNLNHDAMYWYRQDPGQGLRLIYYSQIVNDFQKGDIAEGYSVSREKKESFPLTVTSAQKNPTAFYLCASSGNSDGYTFGSGTRLTVV.